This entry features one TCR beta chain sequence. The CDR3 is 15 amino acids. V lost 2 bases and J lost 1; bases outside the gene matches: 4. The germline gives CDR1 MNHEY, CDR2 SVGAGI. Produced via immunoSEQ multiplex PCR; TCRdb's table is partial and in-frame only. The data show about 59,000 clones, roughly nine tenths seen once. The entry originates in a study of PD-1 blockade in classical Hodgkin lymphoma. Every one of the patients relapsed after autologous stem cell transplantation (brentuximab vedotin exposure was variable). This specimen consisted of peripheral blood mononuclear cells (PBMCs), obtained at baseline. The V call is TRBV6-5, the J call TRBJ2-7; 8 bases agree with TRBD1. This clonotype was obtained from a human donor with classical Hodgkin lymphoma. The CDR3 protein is CASSYLGQGSYEQYF. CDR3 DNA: TGTGCCAGCAGTTACCTCGGACAGGGTTCCTACGAGCAGTACTTC.